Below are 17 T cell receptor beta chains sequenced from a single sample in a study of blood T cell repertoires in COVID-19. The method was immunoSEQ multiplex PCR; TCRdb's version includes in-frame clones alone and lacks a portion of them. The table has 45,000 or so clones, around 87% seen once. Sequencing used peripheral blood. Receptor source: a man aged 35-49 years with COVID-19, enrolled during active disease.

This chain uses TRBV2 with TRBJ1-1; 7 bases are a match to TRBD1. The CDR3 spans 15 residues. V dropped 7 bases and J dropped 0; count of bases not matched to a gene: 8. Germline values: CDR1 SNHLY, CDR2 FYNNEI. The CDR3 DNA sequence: TGTGCCAGCATCAGGGACAGCATAATGAACACTGAAGCTTTCTTT. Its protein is CASIRDSIMNTEAFF.

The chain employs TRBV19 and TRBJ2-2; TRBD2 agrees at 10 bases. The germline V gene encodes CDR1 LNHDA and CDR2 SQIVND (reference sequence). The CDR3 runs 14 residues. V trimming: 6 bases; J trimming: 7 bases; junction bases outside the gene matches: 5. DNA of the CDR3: TGTGCCAGTAGCACTAGCGGGGTTGACGGGGAGCTGTTTTTT. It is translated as CASSTSGVDGELFF.

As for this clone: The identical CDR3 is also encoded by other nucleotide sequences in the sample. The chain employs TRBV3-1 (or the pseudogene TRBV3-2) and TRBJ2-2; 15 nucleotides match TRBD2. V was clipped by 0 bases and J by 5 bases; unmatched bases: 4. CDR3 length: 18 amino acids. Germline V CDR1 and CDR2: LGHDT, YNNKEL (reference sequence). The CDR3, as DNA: TGTGCCAGCAGCCAAGAAGGACTAGCGGGAGGGGGGACCGGGGAGCTGTTTTTT. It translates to CASSQEGLAGGGTGELFF.

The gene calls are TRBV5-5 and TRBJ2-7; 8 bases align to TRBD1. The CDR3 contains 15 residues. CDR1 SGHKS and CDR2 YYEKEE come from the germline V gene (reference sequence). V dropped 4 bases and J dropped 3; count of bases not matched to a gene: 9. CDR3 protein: CASSPGGRGLYEQYF. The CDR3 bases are TGTGCCAGCAGCCCGGGCGGCAGGGGGCTCTACGAGCAGTACTTC.

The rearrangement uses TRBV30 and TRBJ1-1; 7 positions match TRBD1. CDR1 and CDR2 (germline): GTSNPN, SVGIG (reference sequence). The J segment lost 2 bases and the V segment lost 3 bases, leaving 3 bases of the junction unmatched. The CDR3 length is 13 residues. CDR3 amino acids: CAWRTGLNTEAFF. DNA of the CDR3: TGTGCCTGGAGGACAGGGCTAAACACTGAAGCTTTCTTT.

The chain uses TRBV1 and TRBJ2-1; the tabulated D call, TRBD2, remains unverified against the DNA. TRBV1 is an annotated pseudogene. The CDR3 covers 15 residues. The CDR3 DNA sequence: TGCACCAGCAGCCAAGGGACTAGCGGGGGGGATGAGCAGTTCTTC. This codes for CTSSQGTSGGDEQFF.

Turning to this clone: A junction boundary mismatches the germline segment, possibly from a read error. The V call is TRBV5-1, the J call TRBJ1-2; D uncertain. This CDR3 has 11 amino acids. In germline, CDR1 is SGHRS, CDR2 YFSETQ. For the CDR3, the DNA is TGCGCCAGCAGCCCCAAGGCGCAGCGAGCCTTC. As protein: CASSPKAQRAF. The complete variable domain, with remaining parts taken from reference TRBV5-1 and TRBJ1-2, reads KAGVTQTPRYLIKTRGQQVTLSCSPISGHRSVSWYQQTPGQGLQFLFEYFSETQRNKGNFPGRFSGRQFSNSRSEMNVSTLELGDSALYLCASSPKAQRAFGSGTRLTVV.

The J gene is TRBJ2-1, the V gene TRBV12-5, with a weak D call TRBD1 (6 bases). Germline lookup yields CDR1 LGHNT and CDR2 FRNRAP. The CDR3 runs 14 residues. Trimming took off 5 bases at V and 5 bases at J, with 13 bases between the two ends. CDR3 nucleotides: TGTGCTAGTGGTCCTCCCAGGGGACACAATGAGCAGTTCTTC. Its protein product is CASGPPRGHNEQFF.

The CDR3 reads CASSPARLRGSYEQYF. CDR3 bases: TGTGCCAGTAGCCCAGCGAGATTACGAGGATCCTACGAGCAGTACTTC. The V gene is TRBV19, the J gene TRBJ2-7; D is unresolved. This CDR3 region has 16 residues. V was trimmed by 6 bases and J by 1 base, leaving 19 bases between them. Germline CDR1 is LNHDA and CDR2 is SQIVND (reference sequence).

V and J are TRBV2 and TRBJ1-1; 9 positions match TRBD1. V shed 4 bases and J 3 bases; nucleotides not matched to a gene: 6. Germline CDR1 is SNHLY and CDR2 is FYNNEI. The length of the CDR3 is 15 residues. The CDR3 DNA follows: TGTGCCAGCAGTGCCTTAACAGGGGGCCACACTGAAGCTTTCTTT. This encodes CASSALTGGHTEAFF.

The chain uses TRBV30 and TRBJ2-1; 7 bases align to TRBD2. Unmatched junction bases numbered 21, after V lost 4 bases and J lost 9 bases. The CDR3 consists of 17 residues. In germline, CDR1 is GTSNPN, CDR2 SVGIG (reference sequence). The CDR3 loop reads CAWNLKGGLERRGEQFF. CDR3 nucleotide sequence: TGTGCCTGGAATCTAAAAGGTGGACTAGAAAGGCGCGGTGAGCAGTTCTTC.

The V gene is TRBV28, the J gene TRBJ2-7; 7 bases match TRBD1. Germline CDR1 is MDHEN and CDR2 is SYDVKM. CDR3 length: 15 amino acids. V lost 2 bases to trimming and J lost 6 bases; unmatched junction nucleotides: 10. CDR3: CASSLRGQRMGEQYF. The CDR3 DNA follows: TGTGCCAGCAGTTTAAGGGGACAGCGGATGGGCGAGCAGTACTTC.

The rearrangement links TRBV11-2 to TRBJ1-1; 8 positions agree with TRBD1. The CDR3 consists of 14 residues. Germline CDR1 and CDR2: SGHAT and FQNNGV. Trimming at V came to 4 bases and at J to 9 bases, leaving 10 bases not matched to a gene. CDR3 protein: CASSSTDRGGKAFF. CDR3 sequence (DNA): TGTGCCAGCAGCTCCACAGACAGGGGAGGGAAAGCTTTCTTT.

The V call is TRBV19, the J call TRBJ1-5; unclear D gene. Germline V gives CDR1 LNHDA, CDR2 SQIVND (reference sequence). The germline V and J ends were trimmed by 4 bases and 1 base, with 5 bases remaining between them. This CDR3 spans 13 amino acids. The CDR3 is CASSTPSNQPQHF. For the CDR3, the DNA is TGTGCCAGTAGTACCCCGAGCAATCAGCCCCAGCATTTT.

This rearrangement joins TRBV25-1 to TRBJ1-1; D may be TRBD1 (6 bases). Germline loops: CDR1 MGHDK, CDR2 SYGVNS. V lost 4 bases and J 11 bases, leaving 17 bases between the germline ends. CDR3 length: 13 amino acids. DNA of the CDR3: TGTGCCAGCAGTGTCGGGGGGGCGGGGAATGCTTTCTTT. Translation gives CASSVGGAGNAFF.

CDR3 region: CASSLSSPLASGRANEQFF. The CDR3 nucleotides read TGTGCCAGCAGTTTATCGTCCCCACTGGCTAGCGGGAGGGCCAATGAGCAGTTCTTC. The V and J genes are TRBV27 and TRBJ2-1; TRBD2 matches at 12 bases. The CDR3 consists of 19 residues. CDR1 and CDR2 from the germline V gene are MNHEY and SMNVEV (reference sequence). V shed 0 bases, J shed 6 bases, and the junction held 12 bases outside the gene matches.

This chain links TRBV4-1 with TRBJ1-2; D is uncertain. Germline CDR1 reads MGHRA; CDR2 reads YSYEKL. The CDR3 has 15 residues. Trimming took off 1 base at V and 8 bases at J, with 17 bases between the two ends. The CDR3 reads CASSQVAESEYGYTF. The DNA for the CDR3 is TGCGCCAGCAGCCAAGTGGCTGAGAGCGAGTACGGCTACACCTTC.